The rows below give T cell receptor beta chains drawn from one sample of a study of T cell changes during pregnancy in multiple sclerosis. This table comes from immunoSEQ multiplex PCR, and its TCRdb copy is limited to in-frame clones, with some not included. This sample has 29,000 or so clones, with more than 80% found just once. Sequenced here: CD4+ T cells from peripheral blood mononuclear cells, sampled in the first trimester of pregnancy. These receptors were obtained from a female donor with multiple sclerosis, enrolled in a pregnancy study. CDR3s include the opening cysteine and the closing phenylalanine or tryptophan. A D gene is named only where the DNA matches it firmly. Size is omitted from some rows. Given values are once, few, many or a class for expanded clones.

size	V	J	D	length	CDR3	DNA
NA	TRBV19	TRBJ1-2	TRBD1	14	CASTETGTYGGYTF	TGTGCCAGTACCGAGACAGGGACTTACGGAGGCTACACCTTC
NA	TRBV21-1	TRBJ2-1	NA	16	CASSKALWRLRNEQFF	TGTGCCAGCAGCAAAGCGCTATGGCGGTTGAGGAATGAGCAGTTCTTC
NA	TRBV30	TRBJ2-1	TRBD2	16	CAWTRRTSSSYNEQFF	TGTGCCTGGACCCGTAGGACTAGCAGCTCCTACAATGAGCAGTTCTTC
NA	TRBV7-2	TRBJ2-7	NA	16	CASSLRGGRSSYEQYF	TGTGCCAGCAGCTTAAGGGGGGGGAGGAGCTCCTACGAGCAGTACTTC
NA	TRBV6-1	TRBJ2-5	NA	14	CASRSSGNLETQYF	TGTGCCAGCAGGTCGTCAGGTAACTTAGAGACCCAGTACTTC
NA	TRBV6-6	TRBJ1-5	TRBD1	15	CASSAPGQGSQPQHF	TGTGCCAGCAGTGCACCGGGACAGGGGAGTCAGCCCCAGCATTTT
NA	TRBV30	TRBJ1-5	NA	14	CAWSAGMGDQPQHF	TGTGCCTGGAGTGCAGGGATGGGCGATCAGCCCCAGCATTTT
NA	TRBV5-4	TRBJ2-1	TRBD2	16	CASSGTSGETYNEQFF	TGTGCCAGCAGCGGGACTAGCGGGGAGACCTACAATGAGCAGTTCTTC
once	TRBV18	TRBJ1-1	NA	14	CASSRQKVGTEAFF	TGTGCCAGCTCGCGACAGAAGGTGGGCACTGAAGCTTTCTTT
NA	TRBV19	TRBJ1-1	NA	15	CASSANPSRRTEAFF	TGTGCCAGTAGTGCTAATCCATCTAGAAGGACTGAAGCTTTCTTT
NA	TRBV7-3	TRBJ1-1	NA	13	CASSFGVGAEAFF	TGTGCCAGCAGCTTCGGGGTTGGGGCTGAAGCTTTCTTT